These T cell receptor beta chains were read from a single sample in a study of cytomegalovirus exposure and HLA in healthy donors. Sequenced by immunoSEQ multiplex PCR; TCRdb stores in-frame clones only, minus some. The sample contains more than 200,000 clones, about 80% of which appear only once. The sequenced sample was PBMCs. The receptor set was obtained from a man aged 35-49 years in good health and CMV-seropositive. Each CDR3 is given with its conserved first and last residue. The D gene is left open where the match is weak. Clone size, where shown, is once, few, many, or a class for clones that have expanded.

V gene: TRBV5-1
clone size: NA
D gene: NA
J gene: TRBJ1-2
CDR3 length: 13
CDR3 DNA: TGCGCCAGCAGCCTCGGGATGGACTATGGCTACACCTTC
CDR3 protein: CASSLGMDYGYTF

V gene: TRBV5-4
clone size: NA
D gene: TRBD1
J gene: TRBJ2-5
CDR3 length: 14
CDR3 DNA: TGTGCCAGCAGCTTAGGGGACAGATCAGAGACCCAGTACTTC
CDR3 protein: CASSLGDRSETQYF

V gene: TRBV9
clone size: NA
D gene: NA
J gene: TRBJ1-2
CDR3 length: 13
CDR3 DNA: TGTGCCAGCAGCGTCAAGACAGATTATGGCTACACCTTC
CDR3 protein: CASSVKTDYGYTF

V gene: TRBV15
clone size: few
D gene: NA
J gene: TRBJ2-5
CDR3 length: 14
CDR3 DNA: TGTGCCACCAGCAGAGAGGCAGGGGCAGAGACCCAGTACTTC
CDR3 protein: CATSREAGAETQYF

V gene: TRBV21-1
clone size: NA
D gene: NA
J gene: TRBJ1-5
CDR3 length: 20
CDR3 DNA: TGTGCCAGCAGCAAAGTGCGGACAGGGCTATCAGTTGAAGGCAATCAGCCCCAGCATTTT
CDR3 protein: CASSKVRTGLSVEGNQPQHF

V gene: TRBV9
clone size: few
D gene: TRBD2
J gene: TRBJ2-5
CDR3 length: 16
CDR3 DNA: TGTGCCAGCAGCGTAGGGTCGGGACTACCCCAAGAGACCCAGTACTTC
CDR3 protein: CASSVGSGLPQETQYF

V gene: TRBV19
clone size: NA
D gene: TRBD2
J gene: TRBJ2-1
CDR3 length: 17
CDR3 DNA: TGTGCCAGTAGTAGTGGAGCTAGCGGGAATAATTTAGATGAGCAGTTCTTC
CDR3 protein: CASSSGASGNNLDEQFF

V gene: TRBV30
clone size: NA
D gene: NA
J gene: TRBJ1-1
CDR3 length: 13
CDR3 DNA: TGTGCCTGGCAGGATGTTATGAACACTGAAGCTTTCTTT
CDR3 protein: CAWQDVMNTEAFF

V gene: TRBV18
clone size: NA
D gene: TRBD2
J gene: TRBJ2-5
CDR3 length: 14
CDR3 DNA: TGTGCCAGCTCACTAGCGGGAGGGTCGGAGACCCAGTACTTC
CDR3 protein: CASSLAGGSETQYF

V gene: TRBV25-1
clone size: NA
D gene: NA
J gene: TRBJ2-1
CDR3 length: 14
CDR3 DNA: TGTGCCAGCACCAGCGGACCTTCCTACAATGAGCAGTTCTTC
CDR3 protein: CASTSGPSYNEQFF

V gene: TRBV29-1
clone size: NA
D gene: NA
J gene: TRBJ2-2
CDR3 length: 14
CDR3 DNA: TGCAGCGCGGGTAGGACAAGAGACACCGGGGAGCTGTTTTTT
CDR3 protein: CSAGRTRDTGELFF

V gene: TRBV18
clone size: NA
D gene: NA
J gene: TRBJ2-2
CDR3 length: 15
CDR3 DNA: TGTGCCAGCTCACCACGGCTCCCAAGTGGCGGGGAGCTGTTTTTT
CDR3 protein: CASSPRLPSGGELFF

V gene: TRBV4-2
clone size: NA
D gene: NA
J gene: TRBJ1-1
CDR3 length: 12
CDR3 DNA: TGTGCCAGCAGCCCAGGGTCCGCTGAAGCTTTCTTT
CDR3 protein: CASSPGSAEAFF

V gene: TRBV7-3
clone size: NA
D gene: NA
J gene: TRBJ2-3
CDR3 length: 13
CDR3 DNA: TGTGCCAGCAGAAGTAGTGGAGGAGATACGCAGTATTTT
CDR3 protein: CASRSSGGDTQYF

V gene: TRBV11-3
clone size: NA
D gene: NA
J gene: TRBJ1-1
CDR3 length: 14
CDR3 DNA: TGTGCCAGCAGCCTCGGACGGGAAAGGGCTGAAGCTTTCTTT
CDR3 protein: CASSLGRERAEAFF

V gene: TRBV19
clone size: NA
D gene: TRBD1
J gene: TRBJ2-7
CDR3 length: 13
CDR3 DNA: TGTGCCAGTAAGAGGACAGGATCCTACGAGCAGTACTTC
CDR3 protein: CASKRTGSYEQYF

V gene: TRBV30
clone size: few
D gene: NA
J gene: TRBJ2-5
CDR3 length: 15
CDR3 DNA: TGTGCCTGGAGTGTACTGGGACAAACCTTAGGGGGCCAGTACTTC
CDR3 protein: CAWSVLGQTLGGQYF

V gene: TRBV28
clone size: few
D gene: NA
J gene: TRBJ1-4
CDR3 length: 15
CDR3 DNA: TGTGCCACGGGTCTAGGGGGTTCAACTAATGAAAAACTGTTTTTT
CDR3 protein: CATGLGGSTNEKLFF

V gene: TRBV18
clone size: NA
D gene: TRBD1
J gene: TRBJ2-7
CDR3 length: 15
CDR3 DNA: TGTGCCAGCTCACCCACAGGGGATGTCAGCTACGAGCAGTACTTC
CDR3 protein: CASSPTGDVSYEQYF

V gene: TRBV9
clone size: NA
D gene: TRBD1
J gene: TRBJ1-1
CDR3 length: 15
CDR3 DNA: TGTGCCAGCAGCGCACGGGGACAGTGGGGATACGAAGCTTTCTTT
CDR3 protein: CASSARGQWGYEAFF

V gene: TRBV6-5
clone size: few
D gene: NA
J gene: TRBJ1-4
CDR3 length: 14
CDR3 DNA: TGTGCCAGCAGTTACGGGGGGGGAAGAGAAAAACTGTTTTTT
CDR3 protein: CASSYGGGREKLFF

V gene: TRBV10-2
clone size: NA
D gene: TRBD1
J gene: TRBJ2-5
CDR3 length: 14
CDR3 DNA: TGCGCCAGCTCCGGACAGGGTGGGGGGGAGACCCAGTACTTC
CDR3 protein: CASSGQGGGETQYF

V gene: TRBV19
clone size: once
D gene: NA
J gene: TRBJ1-1
CDR3 length: 13
CDR3 DNA: TGTGCCAGTAGGGCCTCAGAGAACACTGAAGCTTTCTTT
CDR3 protein: CASRASENTEAFF

V gene: TRBV11-1
clone size: once
D gene: NA
J gene: TRBJ2-5
CDR3 length: 15
CDR3 DNA: TGTGCCAGCAGCTTGGGAGGAGGGGTCGTGGAGACCCAGTACTTC
CDR3 protein: CASSLGGGVVETQYF

V gene: TRBV29-1
clone size: NA
D gene: TRBD1
J gene: TRBJ1-1
CDR3 length: 12
CDR3 DNA: TGCAGCGTTCTCGGACAGGTGACAGAAGCTTTCTTT
CDR3 protein: CSVLGQVTEAFF

V gene: TRBV6-1
clone size: NA
D gene: NA
J gene: TRBJ2-5
CDR3 length: 12
CDR3 DNA: TGTGCCAGCAGCCAGGGGCAAGAGACCCAGTACTTC
CDR3 protein: CASSQGQETQYF

V gene: TRBV7-9
clone size: NA
D gene: NA
J gene: TRBJ1-5
CDR3 length: 12
CDR3 DNA: TGTGCCAGCAGCAAAGAGGATCAGCCCCAGCATTTT
CDR3 protein: CASSKEDQPQHF

V gene: TRBV27
clone size: NA
D gene: NA
J gene: TRBJ2-7
CDR3 length: 14
CDR3 DNA: TGTGCCAGCAGTATAAATGGAGGGAGCTACGAGCAGTACTTC
CDR3 protein: CASSINGGSYEQYF

V gene: TRBV5-1
clone size: once
D gene: TRBD1
J gene: TRBJ2-3
CDR3 length: 16
CDR3 DNA: TGCGCCAGCAGCCTACAGGGACAGGGGGCCCCAGATACGCAGTATTTT
CDR3 protein: CASSLQGQGAPDTQYF

V gene: TRBV7-2
clone size: NA
D gene: NA
J gene: TRBJ1-1
CDR3 length: 11
CDR3 DNA: TGTGCCAGCAGGGCGGGGGTGCGGGCTTTCTTT
CDR3 protein: CASRAGVRAFF

V gene: TRBV5-1
clone size: NA
D gene: TRBD1
J gene: TRBJ2-7
CDR3 length: 17
CDR3 DNA: TGCGCCAGCAGACCAGGACAGGGGGAGCTCCTATTCTACGAGCAGTACTTC
CDR3 protein: CASRPGQGELLFYEQYF

V gene: TRBV5-4
clone size: NA
D gene: NA
J gene: TRBJ1-4
CDR3 length: 15
CDR3 DNA: TGTGCCAGCAGCTTGGGACAGGCCACTAATGAAAAACTGTTTTTT
CDR3 protein: CASSLGQATNEKLFF

V gene: TRBV7-9
clone size: once
D gene: NA
J gene: TRBJ1-2
CDR3 length: 15
CDR3 DNA: TGTGCCAGCAGCTTAGTACGTGATTTCGGTAATGGCTACACCTTC
CDR3 protein: CASSLVRDFGNGYTF

V gene: TRBV6-1
clone size: NA
D gene: TRBD1
J gene: TRBJ2-5
CDR3 length: 14
CDR3 DNA: TGTGCCAGCACCCCGACAGGGGCGCAAGAGACCCAGTACTTC
CDR3 protein: CASTPTGAQETQYF

V gene: TRBV7-3
clone size: NA
D gene: NA
J gene: TRBJ2-2
CDR3 length: 16
CDR3 DNA: TGTGCCAGCAGCTTACTACAGGCGAGTAACACCGGGGAGCTGTTTTTT
CDR3 protein: CASSLLQASNTGELFF

V gene: TRBV5-4
clone size: NA
D gene: TRBD1
J gene: TRBJ2-7
CDR3 length: 14
CDR3 DNA: TGTGCCAGCAGGGACGCAGGGGGCACTTTCGAGCAGTACTTC
CDR3 protein: CASRDAGGTFEQYF

V gene: TRBV7-3
clone size: NA
D gene: TRBD2
J gene: TRBJ2-2
CDR3 length: 19
CDR3 DNA: TGTGCCAGCAGCCCCGGGCTAGCGGGAGGAAAGGAAGGAGCAGGGGAGCTGTTTTTT
CDR3 protein: CASSPGLAGGKEGAGELFF

V gene: TRBV9
clone size: NA
D gene: TRBD2
J gene: TRBJ2-3
CDR3 length: 15
CDR3 DNA: TGTGCCAGCAGCGTGACTAGCGGGAAGCCAGATACGCAGTATTTT
CDR3 protein: CASSVTSGKPDTQYF

V gene: TRBV4-2
clone size: NA
D gene: NA
J gene: TRBJ1-1
CDR3 length: 14
CDR3 DNA: TGTGCCAGCAGCCACCCCCTCACGGGAACTGAAGCTTTCTTT
CDR3 protein: CASSHPLTGTEAFF

V gene: TRBV27
clone size: NA
D gene: TRBD2
J gene: TRBJ2-7
CDR3 length: 15
CDR3 DNA: TGTGCCAGCAGTTCAGGACTAGCGAAAGTCTACGAGCAGTACTTC
CDR3 protein: CASSSGLAKVYEQYF

V gene: TRBV4-1
clone size: NA
D gene: NA
J gene: TRBJ1-3
CDR3 length: 16
CDR3 DNA: TGCGCCAGCAGCCAGGGACGGGGGGCCCTTGGAAACACCATATATTTT
CDR3 protein: CASSQGRGALGNTIYF

V gene: TRBV25-1
clone size: NA
D gene: NA
J gene: TRBJ2-3
CDR3 length: 17
CDR3 DNA: TGTGCCAGCAGCGCCACAACGAGCGGTTTTAGCACAGATACGCAGTATTTT
CDR3 protein: CASSATTSGFSTDTQYF

V gene: TRBV6-5
clone size: NA
D gene: TRBD1
J gene: TRBJ2-2
CDR3 length: 15
CDR3 DNA: TGTGCCAGCAGTTCCGGGACAGGAGGGTCAGGGGAGCTGTTTTTT
CDR3 protein: CASSSGTGGSGELFF

V gene: TRBV12-5
clone size: NA
D gene: TRBD2
J gene: TRBJ2-7
CDR3 length: 14
CDR3 DNA: TGTGCTAGTGGTGGGGGACTAGCGGGTGTTACGCAGTACTTC
CDR3 protein: CASGGGLAGVTQYF

V gene: TRBV7-2
clone size: NA
D gene: TRBD1
J gene: TRBJ1-3
CDR3 length: 14
CDR3 DNA: TGTGCCAGCAGCCAAGACAGGGGATGGAACACCATATATTTT
CDR3 protein: CASSQDRGWNTIYF

V gene: TRBV7-6
clone size: NA
D gene: TRBD2
J gene: TRBJ2-7
CDR3 length: 17
CDR3 DNA: TGTGCCAGCAGCACCCCTCAGGTGGCGGGAGAGCATTACGAGCAGTACTTC
CDR3 protein: CASSTPQVAGEHYEQYF

V gene: TRBV5-1
clone size: NA
D gene: NA
J gene: TRBJ1-2
CDR3 length: 13
CDR3 DNA: TGCGCCAGCAGCTTCACGGGAACCGATGGCTACACCTTC
CDR3 protein: CASSFTGTDGYTF

V gene: TRBV7-3
clone size: few
D gene: TRBD1
J gene: TRBJ1-1
CDR3 length: 13
CDR3 DNA: TGTGCCAGCAGCTTAGCAGGGGGATTTGAAGCTTTCTTT
CDR3 protein: CASSLAGGFEAFF

V gene: TRBV5-1
clone size: NA
D gene: NA
J gene: TRBJ2-2
CDR3 length: 16
CDR3 DNA: TGCGCCAGCAGCCCCAACCCGCCGGCGAACACCGGGGAGCTGTTTTTT
CDR3 protein: CASSPNPPANTGELFF

V gene: TRBV7-6
clone size: NA
D gene: TRBD2
J gene: TRBJ2-5
CDR3 length: 18
CDR3 DNA: TGTGCCAGCAGCTCCGGACTAGCGGGAGGGCCGGTTGGGGAGACCCAGTACTTC
CDR3 protein: CASSSGLAGGPVGETQYF

V gene: TRBV18
clone size: NA
D gene: NA
J gene: TRBJ2-3
CDR3 length: 15
CDR3 DNA: TGTGCCAGCTCACTTGGACTCGGATCTGGGGATACGCAGTATTTT
CDR3 protein: CASSLGLGSGDTQYF

V gene: TRBV7-8
clone size: NA
D gene: TRBD1
J gene: TRBJ1-1
CDR3 length: 16
CDR3 DNA: TGTGCCAGCAGCCTTAGACAGGGGCTCCTGAACACTGAAGCTTTCTTT
CDR3 protein: CASSLRQGLLNTEAFF

V gene: TRBV11-1
clone size: NA
D gene: TRBD2
J gene: TRBJ2-1
CDR3 length: 14
CDR3 DNA: TGTGCCAGCAGCCCCGGACTAGCTGGGAATGAGCAGTTCTTC
CDR3 protein: CASSPGLAGNEQFF

V gene: TRBV4-1
clone size: NA
D gene: NA
J gene: TRBJ2-3
CDR3 length: 15
CDR3 DNA: TGCGCCAGCAGCCAAGAGGAGCTAAGCACAGATACGCAGTATTTT
CDR3 protein: CASSQEELSTDTQYF

V gene: TRBV5-1
clone size: NA
D gene: NA
J gene: TRBJ1-6
CDR3 length: 17
CDR3 DNA: TGCGCCAGCAGCTTGGCCGCAGGGGAATCCTATAATTCACCCCTCCACTTT
CDR3 protein: CASSLAAGESYNSPLHF

V gene: TRBV7-3
clone size: NA
D gene: NA
J gene: TRBJ2-2
CDR3 length: 16
CDR3 DNA: TGTGCCAGCAGCCCCTCCCGCCGACAGGGAGGAGGGGAGCTGTTTTTT
CDR3 protein: CASSPSRRQGGGELFF

V gene: TRBV4-1
clone size: NA
D gene: NA
J gene: TRBJ2-7
CDR3 length: 15
CDR3 DNA: TGCGCCAGCAGCCGAGGCAGGGGGGCCGTATACGAGCAGTACTTC
CDR3 protein: CASSRGRGAVYEQYF

V gene: TRBV6-5
clone size: once
D gene: TRBD2
J gene: TRBJ2-7
CDR3 length: 16
CDR3 DNA: TGTGCCAGCAGTTGGGTGAGAAGCGGGAGGGGCAACGAGCAGTACTTC
CDR3 protein: CASSWVRSGRGNEQYF

V gene: TRBV30
clone size: NA
D gene: TRBD1
J gene: TRBJ1-1
CDR3 length: 12
CDR3 DNA: TGTGCCTGGAGTCCAGGGGGGACTGAAGCTTTCTTT
CDR3 protein: CAWSPGGTEAFF

V gene: TRBV7-8
clone size: NA
D gene: TRBD1
J gene: TRBJ2-5
CDR3 length: 15
CDR3 DNA: TGTGCCAGCAGCTTAGTGGGACAGGGGATTGAGACCCAGTACTTC
CDR3 protein: CASSLVGQGIETQYF